This T cell receptor beta chain was profiled in a study of beta chain features in type 1 diabetes. Sequenced material consisted of expressed TCRB transcripts (all of the isolated RNA was reverse transcribed). The assay was immunoSEQ multiplex PCR, and TCRdb's table has in-frame clones only and misses some. The table lists 680,000 or so clones, around a sixth of them singletons, with around 0.1% in the top ten. The ends were cut back, 0 bases at V and 2 bases at J, with 8 bases in the middle. This CDR3 spans 14 amino acids. Per germline, CDR1 SGDLS and CDR2 YYNGEE. A few counts support this clone. Sequencing was done on a sample of naive CD4+ T cells from blood. The receptor comes from a man aged 18 to 30 in good health. The J gene is TRBJ1-1, the V gene TRBV9, with unresolved D. The CDR3, as DNA: TGTGCCAGCAGCGTAGCCCGGATCAACACTGAAGCTTTCTTT. Its protein product is CASSVARINTEAFF.